This T cell receptor beta chain stems from a study of T cells in Graves' hyperthyroidism and ophthalmopathy. General study points: Within blood appeared most thyroid clonotypes that had expanded above 0.001.

CDR1 is DFQATT and CDR2 is SNEGSKA in the germline V gene (reference sequence). This CDR3 has 14 amino acids. The junction had 3 bases not matched to a gene; V was cut back by 0 bases and J by 4 bases. Ten or more counts support this clonotype. Its target is not known. Exclusion of a patient resulted from uncontrolled infection, other autoimmune disease, pregnancy or lactation. RNA transcripts were the template for amplifying TCR beta CDR3 regions. The HTBI primer set drove a first-round RT-PCR of the TCR CDR3. Each CDR3 protein is one row after TCRdb ran MiXCR on the multiplex PCR reads. The sample holds about 400,000 distinct CDR3 sequences, around 16% seen once.

The chain employs TRBV20-1 and TRBJ2-5; 9 bases are a match to TRBD2. Sequences were obtained from blood. This clonotype was obtained from a woman younger than 30 with Graves' hyperthyroidism. This CDR3 reads CSARDGLATETQYF. The CDR3 DNA is TGCAGTGCTAGAGATGGACTAGCGACAGAGACCCAGTACTTC.